The 30 T cell receptor beta chains in this list originate from one sample, sequenced in a study of control samples from healthy donors and cancer patients. Sequencing used immunoSEQ multiplex PCR; TCRdb keeps in-frame clones, though not all of them. Of approximately 150,000 clones listed, 85% to 90% are singletons. What was sequenced was blood. These receptors all stem from a young man in good health.

The V gene is TRBV4-1, the J gene TRBJ2-7, with D hard to call. Germline CDR1 and CDR2: MGHRA and YSYEKL. The length of the CDR3 is 14 residues. V was trimmed by 4 bases and J by 4 bases, leaving 14 bases between them. The CDR3, as DNA: TGCGCCAGCAGCCCCGGGCTATTTAATTACGAGCAGTACTTC. This translates into CASSPGLFNYEQYF.

The chain links TRBV4-2 to TRBJ2-1; D call uncertain. CDR1 LGHNA and CDR2 YNFKEQ come from the germline V gene. The V gene lost 1 base and the J gene lost 14 bases, with 15 bases spanning the gap. This CDR3 comprises 13 residues. The CDR3 spells CASSQVLNAAEFF. The CDR3 region has the DNA TGTGCCAGCAGCCAAGTGTTGAACGCGGCGGAGTTCTTC.

In nucleotides, the CDR3 is TGTGCCAGCGGTCCATCATGGGCACAGGGGAATGGCTACACCTTC. Its protein product is CASGPSWAQGNGYTF. This sequence joins TRBV2 and TRBJ1-2, with 7 bases aligning to TRBD1. CDR1 and CDR2 (germline): SNHLY, FYNNEI. The CDR3 loop spans 15 amino acids. The V gene end was trimmed by 8 bases and the J gene end by 6 bases; junction bases not matched to a gene: 15.

This rearrangement joins TRBV27 to TRBJ1-2; D is possibly TRBD1 (5 bases). Trimming removed 9 bases at V and 2 bases at J, with 10 bases between. Germline CDR1 MNHEY, CDR2 SMNVEV (reference sequence). CDR3 length: 12 residues. The CDR3 DNA sequence: TGTGCCAGTCGGGGGAACAACTATGGCTACACCTTC. Protein: CASRGNNYGYTF.

The rearrangement uses TRBV5-5 and TRBJ1-3; D is undetermined. The CDR3 length is 15 residues. Germline CDR1 reads SGHKS; CDR2 reads YYEKEE (reference sequence). V was cut by 0 bases and J by 0 bases, with 7 bases left in between. The CDR3 DNA sequence: TGTGCCAGCAGCTTGGGCGGATTCTCTGGAAACACCATATATTTT. This gives the protein CASSLGGFSGNTIYF.

The chain uses TRBV14 and TRBJ2-1, with TRBD2 matching over 9 bases. Germline CDR1 is SGHDN and CDR2 is FVKESK. V shed 2 bases, J shed 7 bases, and the junction held 6 bases outside the gene matches. This CDR3 region has 15 residues. The CDR3 loop is CASSQTLAGLNEQFF. As DNA, the CDR3 is TGTGCCAGCAGCCAAACTCTAGCGGGGTTGAATGAGCAGTTCTTC. Looking up the rest from reference TRBV14 and TRBJ2-1 gives the full variable domain: EAGVTQFPSHSVIEKGQTVTLRCDPISGHDNLYWYRRVMGKEIKFLLHFVKESKQDESGMPNNRFLAERTGGTYSTLKVQPAELEDSGVYFCASSQTLAGLNEQFFGPGTRLTVL.

The CDR3 DNA reads TGTGCCAGCAGCCAGACAGGGGTCTACGAGCAGTACTTC. This sequence encodes CASSQTGVYEQYF. The chain uses TRBV7-9 and TRBJ2-7; 8 nucleotides align to TRBD1. The CDR3 consists of 13 residues. V was clipped by 5 bases and J by 3 bases; unmatched bases: 3. Germline V gene data show CDR1 as SEHNR and CDR2 as FQNEAQ (reference sequence).

The rearrangement uses TRBV3-1 (or the pseudogene TRBV3-2) and TRBJ2-3; D ambiguous. Germline loops: CDR1 LGHDT, CDR2 YNNKEL (reference sequence). V shed 4 bases and J shed 0 bases, with 5 bases lying between them. The CDR3 is made up of 13 amino acids. The CDR3 DNA follows: TGTGCCAGCAGCCGTAGGAGCACAGATACGCAGTATTTT. Translating it yields CASSRRSTDTQYF.

The CDR3 region is CASKDNSYEQYF. The CDR3 nucleotides read TGCGCCAGCAAGGACAACTCCTACGAGCAGTACTTC. The V call is TRBV5-1, the J call TRBJ2-7, with D maybe TRBD1 (5 bases). The germline V and J ends were trimmed by 6 bases and 0 bases, with 7 bases remaining between them. There are 12 residues in the CDR3. From germline, CDR1 is SGHRS and CDR2 YFSETQ.

The chain has TRBV5-1 and TRBJ2-2; D remains ambiguous. Germline CDR1 reads SGHRS; CDR2 reads YFSETQ. V gave up 4 bases and J gave up 1 base, with 11 bases separating them. This CDR3 is built from 15 residues. The CDR3 is CASSPSTGNTGELFF. DNA of the CDR3: TGCGCCAGCAGCCCCTCGACTGGGAACACCGGGGAGCTGTTTTTT. The full variable domain, with the rest looked up from reference TRBV5-1 and TRBJ2-2, is KAGVTQTPRYLIKTRGQQVTLSCSPISGHRSVSWYQQTPGQGLQFLFEYFSETQRNKGNFPGRFSGRQFSNSRSEMNVSTLELGDSALYLCASSPSTGNTGELFFGEGSRLTVL.

V and J are TRBV3-1 (or the pseudogene TRBV3-2) and TRBJ1-2; D uncertain. Germline V gives CDR1 LGHDT, CDR2 YNNKEL (reference sequence). The ends were cut back, 2 bases at V and 7 bases at J, with 23 bases in the middle. CDR3 length: 17 residues. The CDR3 is CASSQPPGPTPDGGYTF. CDR3 nucleotides: TGTGCCAGCAGCCAACCTCCGGGCCCAACTCCGGACGGTGGCTACACCTTC.

The genes are TRBV9 and TRBJ1-3; TRBD1 is a possible D gene (5 bases). The CDR3 runs to 14 residues. CDR1 and CDR2 from the germline V gene are SGDLS and YYNGEE. V lost 5 bases and J lost 2, with 11 bases in between. CDR3 nucleotide sequence: TGTGCCAGCAGTATGGACACCCCTGGAAACACCATATATTTT. Its protein is CASSMDTPGNTIYF.

This clone has just one count. The genes are TRBV19 and TRBJ2-5; 10 bases are shared with TRBD2. Trimming took 3 bases from V and 1 from J; bases not matched to a gene: 8. The CDR3 runs 17 residues. The germline CDR1 and CDR2 sequences are LNHDA and SQIVND (reference sequence). The CDR3 coding sequence is TGTGCCAGTAGTATTAGCGGGGGGACCGACCTCCAAGAGACCCAGTACTTC. Its translation is CASSISGGTDLQETQYF.

The V call is TRBV7-8, the J call TRBJ2-1; no firm D call. The CDR3 totals 17 residues. Germline V gene lookup returns CDR1 SGHVS and CDR2 FQNEAQ. Trimming removed 1 base at V and 0 bases at J, with 13 bases between. The CDR3 here is CASSLVLVGPSYNEQFF. CDR3 bases: TGTGCCAGCAGCTTAGTTTTGGTGGGCCCCTCCTACAATGAGCAGTTCTTC.

The J gene is TRBJ1-2, the V gene TRBV7-9, with D possibly TRBD1 on 5 matching bases. Germline V gives CDR1 SEHNR, CDR2 FQNEAQ (reference sequence). The CDR3 is 14 amino acids. V lost 5 bases, J lost 3 bases, and 13 bases lay in between. CDR3 sequence reads: CASSPRDGDYGYTF. The CDR3 bases are TGTGCCAGCAGCCCCCGGGACGGAGACTATGGCTACACCTTC. Drawing the rest from reference TRBV7-9 and TRBJ1-2, the complete variable domain is DTGVSQNPRHKITKRGQNVTFRCDPISEHNRLYWYRQTLGQGPEFLTYFQNEAQLEKSRLLSDRFSAERPKGSFSTLEIQRTEQGDSAMYLCASSPRDGDYGYTFGSGTRLTVV.

The CDR3 spells CASSLDGVNEQFF. The CDR3 nucleotides are TGTGCCAGCAGCTTAGACGGGGTTAATGAGCAGTTCTTC. The V call is TRBV7-3, the J call TRBJ2-1; D possibly corresponds to TRBD2 (5 bases). In germline, CDR1 is SGHTA, CDR2 FQGTGA. V was trimmed by 2 bases and J by 7 bases, leaving 9 bases between them. The CDR3 has 13 residues.

The rearrangement uses TRBV19 and TRBJ1-2; possible D gene TRBD1, 5 bases. The CDR3 spans 15 residues. Between the trimmed V and J ends, which lost 1 base and 2 bases, there was a span of 11 bases. CDR1 is LNHDA and CDR2 is SQIVND in the germline V gene (reference sequence). CDR3 sequence: CASSIGAGDNYGYTF. The DNA for the CDR3 is TGTGCCAGTAGTATAGGCGCCGGGGACAACTATGGCTACACCTTC.

This chain uses TRBV5-4 with TRBJ1-1; the match to TRBD1 covers 8 bases. CDR1 is SGHNT, CDR2 YYREEE, per germline (reference sequence). CDR3 size: 15 residues. V gave up 2 bases and J gave up 4 bases; unmatched junction bases: 7. The DNA of the CDR3 is TGTGCCAGCAGCTTAGACAGGGGAGGGATCACTGAAGCTTTCTTT. It is translated as CASSLDRGGITEAFF.

J is TRBJ1-2 and V is TRBV5-1; the D gene is possibly TRBD1 (5 bases). The germline V gene has CDR1 SGHRS and CDR2 YFSETQ. The CDR3 sequence is 13 residues long. The V end lost 7 bases, the J end lost 7 bases, and 17 bases lay between the germline ends. CDR3 in amino acids: CASSEGSLRGYTF. As DNA, the CDR3 is TGCGCCAGCTCAGAGGGGTCTTTGCGTGGCTACACCTTC.

V usage is TRBV28 and J usage is TRBJ2-3, with 10 bases aligning to TRBD2. V lost 4 bases, J lost 10 bases, and 14 bases stayed unmatched. The germline gives CDR1 MDHEN, CDR2 SYDVKM. The CDR3 contains 16 residues. The CDR3 DNA follows: TGTGCCAGCAGTTCCACCATAGCGGGGGGTTCGTCTCCGCAGTATTTT. Protein: CASSSTIAGGSSPQYF.

The chain is built from TRBV4-1 and TRBJ2-3; D may be TRBD1 or TRBD2 (6 bases each). Trimming shortened V by 4 bases and J by 1 base, and 21 bases separated the two germline ends. Germline V gives CDR1 MGHRA, CDR2 YSYEKL. The CDR3 consists of 18 residues. The CDR3, as DNA: TGCGCCAGCAGCCCAAGGGGGTTTGGGCCGGGGGGCACAGATACGCAGTATTTT. Amino acid sequence: CASSPRGFGPGGTDTQYF.

This chain uses TRBV2 with TRBJ1-3; no reliable D call. Germline V gene sequence: CDR1 SNHLY, CDR2 FYNNEI. The V and J ends lost 10 bases and 2 bases respectively, with 15 bases between them. CDR3 length: 14 residues. CDR3 sequence reads: CATKSAVTGNTIYF. CDR3 DNA: TGTGCCACCAAAAGCGCCGTGACTGGAAACACCATATATTTT.

The chain joins TRBV23-1 to TRBJ2-5; no clear D. TRBV23-1 is noted as an ORF with a role that remains uncertain. The CDR3 covers 13 residues. V lost 6 bases and J lost 4, with 12 bases in between. CDR3: CASRPRLGETQYF. In DNA form, the CDR3 reads TGCGCCAGCAGACCAAGGTTGGGAGAGACCCAGTACTTC.

V is TRBV5-4 and J is TRBJ2-3, with 8 bases fitting TRBD2. Germline values: CDR1 SGHNT, CDR2 YYREEE (reference sequence). The CDR3 has 17 amino acids. After removal of 7 bases from V and 2 bases from J, the junction contained 15 bases not matched to a gene. This chain's CDR3 is CASPQGRRGAFTDTQYF. The CDR3 DNA reads as TGTGCCAGCCCCCAAGGGAGGCGGGGGGCGTTCACAGATACGCAGTATTTT.

The chain links TRBV28 to TRBJ1-1, with D possibly matching TRBD1 (5 bases). Trimming removed 6 bases at V and 8 bases at J, with 13 bases between. The germline V gene has CDR1 MDHEN and CDR2 SYDVKM. The CDR3 consists of 12 residues. DNA for the CDR3: TGTGCCAGCAGCTATTATCCAGGGGAAGCTTTCTTT. Translating gives CASSYYPGEAFF.

This chain connects TRBV6-5 to TRBJ2-3; D is unresolved. CDR1 is MNHEY and CDR2 is SVGAGI in the germline V gene. The CDR3 consists of 13 residues. V lost 2 bases to trimming and J lost 6 bases, with 9 bases between them. The CDR3 reads CASSYRAADTQYF. The CDR3 nucleotides read TGTGCCAGCAGTTACAGGGCCGCCGATACGCAGTATTTT.

The CDR3 coding sequence is TGTGCCAGCAAATCGGCCGGGCCGATCGATACGCAGTATTTT. Protein: CASKSAGPIDTQYF. The chain combines TRBV28 with TRBJ2-3; no clear D. The CDR3 covers 14 residues. Germline lookup yields CDR1 MDHEN and CDR2 SYDVKM. V gave up 7 bases and J gave up 6 bases, with 17 bases separating them. The whole variable domain, remainder taken from reference TRBV28 and TRBJ2-3, is DVKVTQSSRYLVKRTGEKVFLECVQDMDHENMFWYRQDPGLGLRLIYFSYDVKMKEKGDIPEGYSVSREKKERFSLILESASTNQTSMYLCASKSAGPIDTQYFGPGTRLTVL.

The V gene is TRBV29-1, the J gene TRBJ2-7; TRBD1 might be the D (6 bases). The CDR3 runs 12 residues. CDR1 and CDR2 from the germline V gene are SQVTM and ANQGSEA. V lost 1 base and J 3 bases, leaving 7 bases between the germline ends. The CDR3 loop reads CSVEVTGYEQYF. CDR3 nucleotides: TGCAGCGTTGAAGTGACAGGCTACGAGCAGTACTTC.

The chain joins TRBV6-5 to TRBJ2-2; D is unclear. Germline V gene lookup returns CDR1 MNHEY and CDR2 SVGAGI. V lost 5 bases, J lost 5 bases, and 3 bases lay in between. The CDR3 extends over 11 amino acids. The CDR3 bases are TGTGCCAGCAGTCGTACCGGGGAGCTGTTTTTT. Protein product: CASSRTGELFF.

The chain uses TRBV13 and TRBJ2-1; TRBD1 agrees at 7 bases. The germline V gene encodes CDR1 PRHDT and CDR2 FYEKMQ (reference sequence). Losses at the gene ends were 5 bases for V and 5 bases for J; bases not matched to a gene: 9. This CDR3 comprises 15 residues. The CDR3 loop is CASSPPDRNDNEQFF. The CDR3 nucleotides are TGTGCCAGCAGCCCCCCGGACAGGAACGACAATGAGCAGTTCTTC.